This is a list of T cell receptor beta chains from one sample in a study of T cell responses to AZD1222 COVID-19 vaccine. Assay used: immunoSEQ multiplex PCR; TCRdb lists only in-frame clones, some missing. The sample has fewer than 200,000 clones, about 92% seen once. The input for sequencing was peripheral blood, taken 28 days after the second dose of the MenACWY control vaccine. The receptors derive from an adult who received the MenACWY meningococcal vaccine as a control. Each CDR3 is given with its conserved first and last residue. The order of the fields is D gene, clone size, J gene, V gene, CDR3 DNA, CDR3 protein. D genes are given only for firm matches. Expanded clones are given a class, and other clones once, few, many or no size at all.

d_call: .; clone_size: .; j_call: TRBJ1-1; v_call: TRBV7-9; cdr3_nt: TGTGCCAGCAGCCAAAGGGGGAACACTGAAGCTTTCTTT; cdr3_aa: CASSQRGNTEAFF
d_call: TRBD2; clone_size: once; j_call: TRBJ2-1; v_call: TRBV4-1; cdr3_nt: TGCGCCAGCAGCCAAGATGGAGCGGGGACCTACAATGAGCAGTTCTTC; cdr3_aa: CASSQDGAGTYNEQFF
d_call: TRBD2; clone_size: once; j_call: TRBJ2-2; v_call: TRBV6-1; cdr3_nt: TGTGCCAGCAGTGAGACTAGCGGGAGATACGGGGAGCTGTTTTTT; cdr3_aa: CASSETSGRYGELFF
d_call: .; clone_size: .; j_call: TRBJ2-1; v_call: TRBV7-2; cdr3_nt: TGTGCCAGCAGCTTGAGGGACGGCGGAGGGCAGGGGGAGCAGTTCTTC; cdr3_aa: CASSLRDGGGQGEQFF
d_call: .; clone_size: .; j_call: TRBJ2-7; v_call: TRBV9; cdr3_nt: TGTGCCAGCAGCGTACTCGGGGGCTACGAGCAGTACTTC; cdr3_aa: CASSVLGGYEQYF
d_call: .; clone_size: .; j_call: TRBJ2-1; v_call: TRBV5-4; cdr3_nt: TGTGCCAGCATCGGGATTAGGGCCGACGGGGGTGAGCAGTTCTTC; cdr3_aa: CASIGIRADGGEQFF
d_call: TRBD1; clone_size: few; j_call: TRBJ2-7; v_call: TRBV27; cdr3_nt: TGTGCCAGCAGTACCCCGGGACAGGGGGTCTACGAGCAGTACTTC; cdr3_aa: CASSTPGQGVYEQYF
d_call: .; clone_size: .; j_call: TRBJ2-2; v_call: TRBV18; cdr3_nt: TGTGCCAGCTCACCAGATCGACAGGTCCACTCAAACACCGGGGAGCTGTTTTTT; cdr3_aa: CASSPDRQVHSNTGELFF
d_call: TRBD1; clone_size: .; j_call: TRBJ1-1; v_call: TRBV5-1; cdr3_nt: TGCGCCAGCAGCCGACAGGGGTTGACTGAAGCTTTCTTT; cdr3_aa: CASSRQGLTEAFF
d_call: .; clone_size: .; j_call: TRBJ2-5; v_call: TRBV27; cdr3_nt: TGTGCCAGCAGTTTTCGCCAGACCCAAGAGACCCAGTACTTC; cdr3_aa: CASSFRQTQETQYF